This entry lists 2 T cell receptor beta chains sequenced from one sample in a study of blood T cells in healthy people across ages (dated by TCRdb to between 2014 and 2016). Library generation was performed with 5' RACE. The instrument was an Illumina HiSeq 2500. A second roughly 6 to 12 cycle PCR used a sample-barcoded 5' primer and a J-beta primer mix. TCRdb trimmed the raw reads at Q25, called clones with MiXCR and kept productive beta chains. One record per CDR3 amino acid sequence lists the most common genes and DNA. The sample includes hundreds of thousands of distinct CDR3 sequences, with about 61% observed a single time. The ten largest account for 25% to 30% of the sample. Input material: blood. These receptor sequences come from a man aged 40-50 years in good health.

The table lists this clonotype with a few counts. The CDR3 DNA sequence: TGCAGTCCAGGGGGAGATACGCAGTATTTT. Translation: CSPGGDTQYF. V gene TRBV20-1 combines with J gene TRBJ2-3, with TRBD1 matching over 7 bases. The CDR3 extends over 10 amino acids. Germline V gene sequence: CDR1 DFQATT, CDR2 SNEGSKA (reference sequence). With V trimmed by 8 bases and J by 5 bases, 1 base remained unmatched.

V and J are TRBV5-1 and TRBJ2-3; D may be TRBD2 (6 bases). This CDR3 spans 15 amino acids. CDR1 is SGHRS, CDR2 YFSETQ, per germline. Trimming removed 0 bases from V and 7 bases from J, with 15 bases in between. This CDR3 is CASSLDTGRKNTQYF. The CDR3 DNA reads TGCGCCAGCAGCTTGGATACGGGGAGGAAGAATACGCAGTATTTT.